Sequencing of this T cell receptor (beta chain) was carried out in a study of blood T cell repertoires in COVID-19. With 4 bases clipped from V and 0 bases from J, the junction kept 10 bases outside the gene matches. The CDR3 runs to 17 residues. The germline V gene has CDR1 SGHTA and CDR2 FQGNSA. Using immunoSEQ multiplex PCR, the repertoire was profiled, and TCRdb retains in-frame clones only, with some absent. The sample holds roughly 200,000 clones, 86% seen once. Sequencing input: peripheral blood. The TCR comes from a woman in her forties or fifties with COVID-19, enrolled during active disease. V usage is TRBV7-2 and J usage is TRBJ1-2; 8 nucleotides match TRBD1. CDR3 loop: CASSSPRQGLTNYGYTF. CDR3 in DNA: TGTGCCAGCAGCTCACCGAGACAGGGGTTGACTAACTATGGCTACACCTTC.